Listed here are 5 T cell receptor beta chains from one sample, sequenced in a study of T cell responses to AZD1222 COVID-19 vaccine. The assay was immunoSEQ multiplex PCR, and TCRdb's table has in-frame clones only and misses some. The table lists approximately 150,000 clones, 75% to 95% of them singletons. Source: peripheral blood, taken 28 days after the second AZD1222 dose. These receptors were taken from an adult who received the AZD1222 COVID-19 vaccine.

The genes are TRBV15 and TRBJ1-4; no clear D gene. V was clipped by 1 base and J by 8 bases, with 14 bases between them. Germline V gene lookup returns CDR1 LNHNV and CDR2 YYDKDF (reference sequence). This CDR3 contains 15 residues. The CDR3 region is CATSRVSDSREKLFF. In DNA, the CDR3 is TGTGCCACCAGCAGAGTGTCCGATTCCCGCGAAAAACTGTTTTTT.

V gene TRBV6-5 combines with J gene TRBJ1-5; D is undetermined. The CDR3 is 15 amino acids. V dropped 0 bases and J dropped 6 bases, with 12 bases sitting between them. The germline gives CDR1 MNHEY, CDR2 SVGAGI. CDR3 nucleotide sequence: TGTGCCAGCAGTTACTCGAGAGGTGCAACTCAGCCCCAGCATTTT. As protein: CASSYSRGATQPQHF.

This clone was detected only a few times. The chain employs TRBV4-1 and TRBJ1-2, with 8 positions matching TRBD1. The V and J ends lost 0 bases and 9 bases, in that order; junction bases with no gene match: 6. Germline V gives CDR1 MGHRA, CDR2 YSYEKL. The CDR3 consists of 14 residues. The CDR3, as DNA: TGCGCCAGCAGCCAAGATACCAGGGGGCTCAGCTACACCTTC. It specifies CASSQDTRGLSYTF.

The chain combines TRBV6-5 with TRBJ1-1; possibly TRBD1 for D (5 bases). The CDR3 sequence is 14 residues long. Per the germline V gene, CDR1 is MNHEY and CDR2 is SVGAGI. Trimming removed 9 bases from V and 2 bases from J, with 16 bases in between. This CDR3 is CASVRQQFNTEAFF. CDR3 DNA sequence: TGTGCCAGTGTCAGACAGCAATTTAACACTGAAGCTTTCTTT.

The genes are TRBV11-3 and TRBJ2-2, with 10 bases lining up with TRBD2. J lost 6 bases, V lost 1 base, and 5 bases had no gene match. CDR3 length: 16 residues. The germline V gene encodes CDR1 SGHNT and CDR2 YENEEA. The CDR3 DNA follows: TGTGCCAGCAGCTTAGTAGCTAGCGGGAGTGCCGGGGAGCTGTTTTTT. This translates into CASSLVASGSAGELFF.